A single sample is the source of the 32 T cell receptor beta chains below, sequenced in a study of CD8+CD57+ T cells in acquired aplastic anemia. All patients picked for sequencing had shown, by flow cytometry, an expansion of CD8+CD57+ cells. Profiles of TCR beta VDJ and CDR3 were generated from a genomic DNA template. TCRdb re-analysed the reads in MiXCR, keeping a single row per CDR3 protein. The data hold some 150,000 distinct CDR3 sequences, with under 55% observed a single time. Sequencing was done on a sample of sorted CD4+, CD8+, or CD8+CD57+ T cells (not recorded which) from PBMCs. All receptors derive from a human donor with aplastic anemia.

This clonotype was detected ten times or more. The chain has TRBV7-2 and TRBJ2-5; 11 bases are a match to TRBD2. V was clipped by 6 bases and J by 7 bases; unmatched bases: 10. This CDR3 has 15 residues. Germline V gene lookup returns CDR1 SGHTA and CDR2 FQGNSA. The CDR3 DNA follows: TGTGCCAGCAGGTACACTAGCGGGGGACTCGGGACCCAGTACTTC. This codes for CASRYTSGGLGTQYF.

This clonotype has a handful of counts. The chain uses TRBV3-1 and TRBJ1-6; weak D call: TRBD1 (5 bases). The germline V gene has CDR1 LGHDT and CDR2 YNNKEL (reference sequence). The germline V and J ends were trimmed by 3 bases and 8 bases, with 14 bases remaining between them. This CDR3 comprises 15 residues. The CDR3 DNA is TGTGCCAGCAGCCAGACGGGACTTTTCTATTCACCCCTCCACTTT. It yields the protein CASSQTGLFYSPLHF.

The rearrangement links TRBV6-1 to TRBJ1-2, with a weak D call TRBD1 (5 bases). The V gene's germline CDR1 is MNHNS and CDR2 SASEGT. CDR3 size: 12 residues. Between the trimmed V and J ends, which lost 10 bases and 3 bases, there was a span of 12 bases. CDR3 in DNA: TGTGCCATCGGGGGAAGTTACTATGGCTACACCTTC. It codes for CAIGGSYYGYTF.

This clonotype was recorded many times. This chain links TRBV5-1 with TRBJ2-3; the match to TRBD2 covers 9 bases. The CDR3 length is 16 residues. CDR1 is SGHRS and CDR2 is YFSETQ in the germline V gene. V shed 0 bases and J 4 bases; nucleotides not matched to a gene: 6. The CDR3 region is CASSLGSGGTSDTQYF. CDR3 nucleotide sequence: TGCGCCAGCAGCTTGGGAAGCGGGGGGACATCAGATACGCAGTATTTT.

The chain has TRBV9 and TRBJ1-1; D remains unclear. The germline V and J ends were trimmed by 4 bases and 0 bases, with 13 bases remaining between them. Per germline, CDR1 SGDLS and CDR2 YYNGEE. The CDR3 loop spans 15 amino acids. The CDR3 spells CASSRWEELNTEAFF. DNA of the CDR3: TGTGCCAGCAGCCGTTGGGAGGAGCTGAACACTGAAGCTTTCTTT.

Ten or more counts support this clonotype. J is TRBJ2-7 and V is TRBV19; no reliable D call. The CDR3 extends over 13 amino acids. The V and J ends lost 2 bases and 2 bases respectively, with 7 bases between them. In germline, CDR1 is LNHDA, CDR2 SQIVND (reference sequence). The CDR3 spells CASSISGAYEQYF. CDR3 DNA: TGTGCCAGTAGTATATCCGGAGCCTACGAGCAGTACTTC.

This CDR3 is CASSPTVGANVLTF. CDR3 nucleotide sequence: TGTGCCAGCAGCCCGACGGTTGGGGCCAACGTCCTGACTTTC. The chain recombines TRBV7-2 with TRBJ2-6; D unclear. V gave up 5 bases and J gave up 3 bases, with 8 bases separating them. Germline V CDR1 and CDR2: SGHTA, FQGNSA. This CDR3 spans 14 amino acids.

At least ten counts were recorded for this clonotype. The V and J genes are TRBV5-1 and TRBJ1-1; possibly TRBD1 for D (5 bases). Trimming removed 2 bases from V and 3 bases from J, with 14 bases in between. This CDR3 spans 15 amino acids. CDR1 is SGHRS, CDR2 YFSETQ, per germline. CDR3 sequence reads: CASSLTGKEDTEAFF. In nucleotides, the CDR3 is TGCGCCAGCAGCTTAACAGGAAAGGAGGACACTGAAGCTTTCTTT.

CDR3 sequence: CASSVGTNGEQYF. The DNA of the CDR3 is TGTGCCAGCAGCGTAGGTACGAATGGGGAGCAGTACTTC. The rearrangement links TRBV9 to TRBJ2-7; D gene ambiguous. Germline-derived CDR1 and CDR2 are SGDLS and YYNGEE. V was clipped by 0 bases and J by 7 bases, with 11 bases between them. CDR3 size: 13 residues.

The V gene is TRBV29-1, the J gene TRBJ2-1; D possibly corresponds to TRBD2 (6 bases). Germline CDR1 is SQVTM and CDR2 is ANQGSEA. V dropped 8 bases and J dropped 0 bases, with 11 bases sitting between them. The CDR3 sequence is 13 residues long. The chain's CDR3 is CSLEGSSYNEQFF. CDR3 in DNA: TGCAGCTTGGAGGGAAGCTCCTACAATGAGCAGTTCTTC.

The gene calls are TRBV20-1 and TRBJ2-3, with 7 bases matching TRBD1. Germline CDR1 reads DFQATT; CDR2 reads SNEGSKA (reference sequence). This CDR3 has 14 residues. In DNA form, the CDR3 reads TGCAGCGCAGCCCGGGACAGAATGATAGATACGCAGTATTTT. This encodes CSAARDRMIDTQYF.

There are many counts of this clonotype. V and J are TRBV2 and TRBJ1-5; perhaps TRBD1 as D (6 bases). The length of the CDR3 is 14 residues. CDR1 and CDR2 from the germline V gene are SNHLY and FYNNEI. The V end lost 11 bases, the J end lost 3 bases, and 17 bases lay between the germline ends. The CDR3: CASQGGALNQPQHF. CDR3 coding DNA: TGTGCCTCCCAAGGGGGGGCGCTCAATCAGCCCCAGCATTTT.

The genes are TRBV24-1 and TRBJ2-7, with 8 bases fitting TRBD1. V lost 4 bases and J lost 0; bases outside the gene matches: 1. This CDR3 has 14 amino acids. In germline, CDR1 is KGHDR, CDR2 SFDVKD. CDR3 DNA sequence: TGTGCCACCAGTGAAGGGACAGGCTCCTACGAGCAGTACTTC. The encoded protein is CATSEGTGSYEQYF.

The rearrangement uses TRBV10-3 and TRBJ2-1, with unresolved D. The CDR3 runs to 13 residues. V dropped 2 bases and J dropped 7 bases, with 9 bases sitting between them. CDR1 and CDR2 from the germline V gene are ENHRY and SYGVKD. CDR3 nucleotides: TGTGCCATCAGTGAGGACTTTGAGAATGAGCAGTTCTTC. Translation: CAISEDFENEQFF.

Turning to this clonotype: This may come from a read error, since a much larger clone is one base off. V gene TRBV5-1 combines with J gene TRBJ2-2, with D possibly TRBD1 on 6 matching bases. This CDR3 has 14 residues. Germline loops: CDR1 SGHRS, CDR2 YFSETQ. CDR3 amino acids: CATRMGANTGELSF. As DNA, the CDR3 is TGCGCCACCCGCATGGGGGCGAACACCGGGGAGCTGTCTTTT.

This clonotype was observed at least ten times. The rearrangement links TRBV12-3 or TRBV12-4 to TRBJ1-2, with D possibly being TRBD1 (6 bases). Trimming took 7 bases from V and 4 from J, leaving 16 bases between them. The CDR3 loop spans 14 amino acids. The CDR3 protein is CASTPPQGTYGYTF. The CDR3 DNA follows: TGTGCCAGCACACCACCGCAGGGGACCTATGGCTACACCTTC.

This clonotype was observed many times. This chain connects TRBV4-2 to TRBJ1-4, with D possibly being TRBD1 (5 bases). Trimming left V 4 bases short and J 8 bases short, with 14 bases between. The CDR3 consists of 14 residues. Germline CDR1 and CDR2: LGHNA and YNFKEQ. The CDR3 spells CASSRSTATEKLFF. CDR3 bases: TGTGCCAGCAGCCGTTCGACAGCCACAGAAAAACTGTTTTTT.

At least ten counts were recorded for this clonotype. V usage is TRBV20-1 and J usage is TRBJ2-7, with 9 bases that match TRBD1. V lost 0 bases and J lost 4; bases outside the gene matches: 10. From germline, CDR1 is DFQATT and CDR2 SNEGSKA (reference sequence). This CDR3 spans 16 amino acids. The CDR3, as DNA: TGCAGTGCTAGAGATCGGCTGGGACAGGGTTTATACGAGCAGTACTTC. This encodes CSARDRLGQGLYEQYF.

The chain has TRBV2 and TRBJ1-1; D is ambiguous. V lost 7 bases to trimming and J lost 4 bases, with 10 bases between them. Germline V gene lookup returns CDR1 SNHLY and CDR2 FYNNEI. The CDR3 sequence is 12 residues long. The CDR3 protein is CASTRWVTEAFF. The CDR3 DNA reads TGTGCCAGCACCCGATGGGTCACTGAAGCTTTCTTT.

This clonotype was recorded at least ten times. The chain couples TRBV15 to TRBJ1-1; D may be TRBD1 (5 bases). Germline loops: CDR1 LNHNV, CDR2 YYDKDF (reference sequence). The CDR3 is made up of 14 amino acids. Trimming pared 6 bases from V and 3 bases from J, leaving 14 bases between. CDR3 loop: CATRPGQRDTEAFF. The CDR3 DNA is TGTGCCACCAGGCCGGGGCAGAGGGACACTGAAGCTTTCTTT.

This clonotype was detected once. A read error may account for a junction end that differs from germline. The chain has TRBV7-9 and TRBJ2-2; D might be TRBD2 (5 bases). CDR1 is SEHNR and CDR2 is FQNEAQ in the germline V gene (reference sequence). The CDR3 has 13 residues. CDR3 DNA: TGTGCCAGCAGCTTATACATCACCGGGGAGCTGGTTTTT. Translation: CASSLYITGELVF.

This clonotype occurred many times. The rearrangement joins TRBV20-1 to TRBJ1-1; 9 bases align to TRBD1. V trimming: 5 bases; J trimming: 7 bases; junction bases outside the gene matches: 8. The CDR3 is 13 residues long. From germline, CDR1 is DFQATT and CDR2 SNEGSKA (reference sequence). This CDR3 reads CSAWDRAWGEAFF. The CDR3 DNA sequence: TGCAGTGCTTGGGACAGGGCTTGGGGTGAAGCTTTCTTT.

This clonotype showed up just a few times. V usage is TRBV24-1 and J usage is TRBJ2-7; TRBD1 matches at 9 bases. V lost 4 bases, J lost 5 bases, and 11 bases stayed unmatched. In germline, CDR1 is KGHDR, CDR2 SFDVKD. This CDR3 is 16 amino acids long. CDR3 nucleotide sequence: TGTGCCACCAGTGAGTCCGGGACAGGGCATTCCCACGAGCAGTACTTC. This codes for CATSESGTGHSHEQYF.

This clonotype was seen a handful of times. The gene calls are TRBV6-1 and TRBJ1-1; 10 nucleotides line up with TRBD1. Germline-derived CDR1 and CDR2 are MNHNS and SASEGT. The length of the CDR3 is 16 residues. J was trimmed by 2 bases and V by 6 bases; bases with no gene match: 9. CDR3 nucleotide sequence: TGTGCCAGCAGCTATCGGACAGGGGGGTATAACACTGAAGCTTTCTTT. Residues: CASSYRTGGYNTEAFF.

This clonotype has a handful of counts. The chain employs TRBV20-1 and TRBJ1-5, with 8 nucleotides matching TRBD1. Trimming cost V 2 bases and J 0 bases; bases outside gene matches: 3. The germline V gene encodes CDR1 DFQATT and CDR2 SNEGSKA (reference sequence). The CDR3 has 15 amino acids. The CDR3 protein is CSARITGGSNQPQHF. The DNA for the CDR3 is TGCAGTGCTAGAATCACAGGGGGTAGCAATCAGCCCCAGCATTTT.

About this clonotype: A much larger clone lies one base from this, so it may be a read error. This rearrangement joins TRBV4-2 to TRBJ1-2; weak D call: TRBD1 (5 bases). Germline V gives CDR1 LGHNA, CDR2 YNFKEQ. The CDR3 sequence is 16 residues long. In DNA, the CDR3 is TGTGCCGGCAGCCAAGTTCGTGGACAAGATATCTATGGCTACACCTTC. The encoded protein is CAGSQVRGQDIYGYTF.

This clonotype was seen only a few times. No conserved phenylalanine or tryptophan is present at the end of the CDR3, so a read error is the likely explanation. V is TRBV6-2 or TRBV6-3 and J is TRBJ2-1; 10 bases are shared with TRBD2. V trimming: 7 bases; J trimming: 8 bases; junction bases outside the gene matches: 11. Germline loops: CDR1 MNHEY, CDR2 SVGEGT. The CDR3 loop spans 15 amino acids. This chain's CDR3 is CASTERGGRNDEQFL. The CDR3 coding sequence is TGTGCCAGCACTGAGCGGGGGGGCCGGAATGATGAGCAGTTCCTC.

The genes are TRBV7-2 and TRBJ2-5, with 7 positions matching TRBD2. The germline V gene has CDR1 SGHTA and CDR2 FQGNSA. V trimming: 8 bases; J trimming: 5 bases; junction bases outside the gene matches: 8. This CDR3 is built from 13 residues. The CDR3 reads CASGREAFETQYF. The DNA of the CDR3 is TGTGCCAGCGGCCGGGAGGCTTTTGAGACCCAGTACTTC.

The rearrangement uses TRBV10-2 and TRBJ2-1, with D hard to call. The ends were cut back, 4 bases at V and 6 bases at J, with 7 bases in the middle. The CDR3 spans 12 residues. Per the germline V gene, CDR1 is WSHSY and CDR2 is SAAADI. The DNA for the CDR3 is TGCGCCAGCAGTGTTCAGTCCAATGAGCAGTTCTTC. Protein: CASSVQSNEQFF.

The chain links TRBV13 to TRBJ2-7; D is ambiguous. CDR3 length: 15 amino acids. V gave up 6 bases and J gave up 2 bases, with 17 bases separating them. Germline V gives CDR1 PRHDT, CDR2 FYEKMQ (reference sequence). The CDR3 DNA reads TGTGCCAGCAGTCTTAGGCCCCAAGGCCCCTACGAGCAGTACTTC. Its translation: CASSLRPQGPYEQYF. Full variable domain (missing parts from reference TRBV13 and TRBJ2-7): AAGVIQSPRHLIKEKRETATLKCYPIPRHDTVYWYQQGPGQDPQFLISFYEKMQSDKGSIPDRFSAQQFSDYHSELNMSSLELGDSALYFCASSLRPQGPYEQYFGPGTRLTVT.

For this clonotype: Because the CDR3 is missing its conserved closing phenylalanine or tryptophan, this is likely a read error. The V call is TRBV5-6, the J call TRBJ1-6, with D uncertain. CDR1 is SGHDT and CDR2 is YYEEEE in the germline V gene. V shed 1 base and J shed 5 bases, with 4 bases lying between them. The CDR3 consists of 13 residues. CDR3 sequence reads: CASSLTDNSPLHL. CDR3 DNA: TGTGCCAGCAGCTTGACCGATAATTCACCCCTCCACTTA.

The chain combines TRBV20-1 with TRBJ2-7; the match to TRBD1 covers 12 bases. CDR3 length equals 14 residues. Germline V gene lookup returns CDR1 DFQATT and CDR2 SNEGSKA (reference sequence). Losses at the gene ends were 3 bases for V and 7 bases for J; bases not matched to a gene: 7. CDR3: CSARAGTGGQEQYF. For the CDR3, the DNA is TGCAGTGCTAGGGCAGGGACAGGGGGCCAAGAGCAGTACTTC.